The 10 T cell receptor beta chains below come from one sample, sequenced in a study of blood T cell repertoires in COVID-19. Some clones are missing from TCRdb's copy, which holds only in-frame ones; the method was immunoSEQ multiplex PCR. In the table there are roughly 280,000 clones, over 75% of which are singletons. Sequences were obtained from peripheral blood. The receptors derive from a woman aged 70 to 79 with acute or convalescent COVID-19.

This rearrangement joins TRBV5-4 to TRBJ1-1; D is unclear. CDR1 and CDR2 from the germline V gene are SGHNT and YYREEE (reference sequence). V lost 4 bases and J lost 6, with 16 bases in between. The CDR3 is 14 residues long. This CDR3 reads CASSPSATGAEAFF. In DNA, the CDR3 is TGTGCCAGCAGCCCCTCAGCTACCGGGGCTGAAGCTTTCTTT.

DNA of the CDR3: TGTGCCAGTAGTCCCCAGGGGGCTCACTATGGCTACACCTTC. This codes for CASSPQGAHYGYTF. V is TRBV19 and J is TRBJ1-2; 8 bases match TRBD1. Germline CDR1 is LNHDA and CDR2 is SQIVND (reference sequence). There are 14 residues in the CDR3. V lost 5 bases, J lost 3 bases, and 5 bases stayed unmatched.

The chain couples TRBV19 to TRBJ2-1; 7 nucleotides match TRBD1. V gave up 4 bases and J gave up 9 bases; unmatched junction bases: 12. The germline V gene has CDR1 LNHDA and CDR2 SQIVND (reference sequence). The CDR3 consists of 15 residues. CDR3 in DNA: TGTGCCAGTAGTACCGCGACAGGGCCTTATAGTGAGCAGTTCTTC. This sequence encodes CASSTATGPYSEQFF.

The rearrangement links TRBV19 to TRBJ1-6; TRBD1 is a possible D gene (6 bases). CDR1 LNHDA and CDR2 SQIVND come from the germline V gene (reference sequence). The CDR3 runs 14 residues. V was clipped by 4 bases and J by 4 bases, with 8 bases between them. CDR3 DNA: TGTGCCAGTAGTACCACAGGGTATAATTCACCCCTCCACTTT. This encodes CASSTTGYNSPLHF. Variable domain in full (rest from reference TRBV19 and TRBJ1-6): DGGITQSPKYLFRKEGQNVTLSCEQNLNHDAMYWYRQDPGQGLRLIYYSQIVNDFQKGDIAEGYSVSREKKESFPLTVTSAQKNPTAFYLCASSTTGYNSPLHFGNGTRLTVT.

V gene TRBV4-1 combines with J gene TRBJ1-2; a weak D match, TRBD1 (6 bases). CDR1 is MGHRA, CDR2 YSYEKL, per germline. Between the trimmed V and J ends, which lost 1 base and 2 bases, there was a span of 11 bases. CDR3 length equals 15 residues. The CDR3 is CASSQVSGVNYGYTF. CDR3 nucleotide sequence: TGCGCCAGCAGCCAAGTGTCAGGGGTGAACTATGGCTACACCTTC.

The chain links TRBV5-1 to TRBJ1-1; TRBD1 aligns across 11 bases. Unmatched junction bases numbered 6, after V lost 2 bases and J lost 0 bases. The CDR3 is 17 residues long. The germline CDR1 and CDR2 sequences are SGHRS and YFSETQ. The CDR3 DNA is TGCGCCAGCAGCTTCCCCGGGACAGGGGGGCTGAACACTGAAGCTTTCTTT. Its protein product is CASSFPGTGGLNTEAFF. Complete variable domain (other parts from reference TRBV5-1 and TRBJ1-1): KAGVTQTPRYLIKTRGQQVTLSCSPISGHRSVSWYQQTPGQGLQFLFEYFSETQRNKGNFPGRFSGRQFSNSRSEMNVSTLELGDSALYLCASSFPGTGGLNTEAFFGQGTRLTVV.

J is TRBJ1-4 and V is TRBV19, with 7 bases identical to TRBD1. The CDR3 has 16 amino acids. Germline V gene data show CDR1 as LNHDA and CDR2 as SQIVND (reference sequence). V dropped 6 bases and J dropped 0; count of bases not matched to a gene: 7. The CDR3 DNA sequence: TGTGCCAGTAGAAGGACAGGCGATGCAACTAATGAAAAACTGTTTTTT. It translates to CASRRTGDATNEKLFF.

This rearrangement joins TRBV5-1 to TRBJ2-6; TRBD1 might be the D (6 bases). Trimming removed 2 bases from V and 0 bases from J, with 9 bases in between. The CDR3 length is 16 residues. Per the germline V gene, CDR1 is SGHRS and CDR2 is YFSETQ. CDR3 sequence reads: CASSLQGSSGANVLTF. CDR3 in DNA: TGCGCCAGCAGCTTACAGGGAAGCTCTGGGGCCAACGTCCTGACTTTC.

J is TRBJ1-5 and V is TRBV24-1; 8 nucleotides agree with TRBD1. V dropped 4 bases and J dropped 7; count of bases not matched to a gene: 5. The CDR3 has 14 residues. The V gene's germline CDR1 is KGHDR and CDR2 SFDVKD. This CDR3 is CATSETGVDQPQHF. The DNA of the CDR3 is TGTGCCACCAGTGAGACAGGGGTCGACCAGCCCCAGCATTTT.

This chain links TRBV3-1 (or the pseudogene TRBV3-2) with TRBJ1-2, with D tentatively TRBD1 (5 bases). CDR1 and CDR2 (germline): LGHDT, YNNKEL (reference sequence). Between the trimmed V and J ends, which lost 5 bases and 8 bases, there was a span of 12 bases. CDR3 size: 12 residues. The CDR3 region is CASSFSRQGYTF. The CDR3 coding sequence is TGTGCCAGCAGCTTCTCTAGACAGGGCTACACCTTC.